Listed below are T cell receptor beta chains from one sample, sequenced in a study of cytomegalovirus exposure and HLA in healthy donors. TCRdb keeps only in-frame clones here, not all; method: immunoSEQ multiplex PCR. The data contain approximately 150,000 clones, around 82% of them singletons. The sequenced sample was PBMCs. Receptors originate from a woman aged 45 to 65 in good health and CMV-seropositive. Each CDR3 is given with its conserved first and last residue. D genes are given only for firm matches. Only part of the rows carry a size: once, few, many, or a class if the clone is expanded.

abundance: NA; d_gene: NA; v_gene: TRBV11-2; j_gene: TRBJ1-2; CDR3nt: TGTGCCAGCAGTCCAGGGCTTAACTATGGCTACACCTTC; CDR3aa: CASSPGLNYGYTF
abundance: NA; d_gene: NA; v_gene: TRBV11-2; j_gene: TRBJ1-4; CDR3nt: TGTGCCAGCAGCTTAGTGAGAGAAAAACTGTTTTTT; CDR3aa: CASSLVREKLFF
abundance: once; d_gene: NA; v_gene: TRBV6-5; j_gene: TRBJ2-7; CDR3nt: TGTGCCAGCCTTCAAGCGCGTCACTCCTACGAGCAGTACTTC; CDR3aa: CASLQARHSYEQYF
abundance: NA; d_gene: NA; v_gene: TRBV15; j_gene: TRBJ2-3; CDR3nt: TGTGCCACCAGCAAGGGGGGAGGGCGGGGTGGGACAGATACGCAGTATTTT; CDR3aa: CATSKGGGRGGTDTQYF
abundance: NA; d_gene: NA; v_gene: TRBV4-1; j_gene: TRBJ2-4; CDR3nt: TGCGCCAGCAGCCGGTTCGGGGTAACGGAAAACATTCAGTACTTC; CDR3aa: CASSRFGVTENIQYF
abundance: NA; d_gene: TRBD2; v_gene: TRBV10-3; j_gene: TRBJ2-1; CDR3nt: TGTGCCATCAGTGAGAGAAGCGGGGGGGCTGGGAATGAGCAGTTCTTC; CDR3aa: CAISERSGGAGNEQFF
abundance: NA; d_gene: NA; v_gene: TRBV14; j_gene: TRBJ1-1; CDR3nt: TGTGCCAGCAGCCAAGTCTCAGGGAACACTGAAGCTTTCTTT; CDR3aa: CASSQVSGNTEAFF
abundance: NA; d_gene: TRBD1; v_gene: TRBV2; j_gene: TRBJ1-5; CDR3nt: TGTGCCAGCAGGATCGGGACAGGGGGCGTTCGCAATCAGCCCCAGCATTTT; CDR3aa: CASRIGTGGVRNQPQHF
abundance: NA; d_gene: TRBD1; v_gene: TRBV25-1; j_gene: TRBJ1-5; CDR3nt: TGTGCCAGCAGTGGGGGGACAGGAGGGAATCAGCCCCAGCATTTT; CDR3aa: CASSGGTGGNQPQHF
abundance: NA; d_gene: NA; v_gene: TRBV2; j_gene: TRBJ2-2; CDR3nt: TGTGCCAGCAGTCAAAGGTCAGGGGAGGGCACCGGGGAGCTGTTTTTT; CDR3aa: CASSQRSGEGTGELFF
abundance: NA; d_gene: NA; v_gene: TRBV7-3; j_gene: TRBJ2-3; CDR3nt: TGTGCCAGCAGCTCTAGCCTCGGGACTTCCACAGATACGCAGTATTTT; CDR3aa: CASSSSLGTSTDTQYF
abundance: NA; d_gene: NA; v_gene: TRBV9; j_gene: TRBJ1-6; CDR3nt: TGTGCCAGCAGCGTAGGGGACTTCCCACATTCACCCCTCCACTTT; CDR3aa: CASSVGDFPHSPLHF
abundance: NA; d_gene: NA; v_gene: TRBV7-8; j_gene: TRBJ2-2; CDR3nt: TGTGCCAGCAGCTTAGAAGCAGGCAGCGGGGAGCTGTTTTTT; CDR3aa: CASSLEAGSGELFF
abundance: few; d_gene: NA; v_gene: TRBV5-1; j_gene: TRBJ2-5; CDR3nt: TGCGCCAGCAGCCCAGGGGCCCCTTCTTTGGAGACCCAGTACTTC; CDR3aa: CASSPGAPSLETQYF
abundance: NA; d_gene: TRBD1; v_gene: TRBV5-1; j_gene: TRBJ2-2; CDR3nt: TGCGCCAGCAGTAGATCGAGGACAGGGGTTGACGGGGAGCTGTTTTTT; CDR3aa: CASSRSRTGVDGELFF
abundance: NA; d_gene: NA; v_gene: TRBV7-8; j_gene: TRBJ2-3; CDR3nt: TGTGCCAGCAGCTACAGACGGCAGGGGCCCACAGATACGCAGTATTTT; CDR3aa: CASSYRRQGPTDTQYF
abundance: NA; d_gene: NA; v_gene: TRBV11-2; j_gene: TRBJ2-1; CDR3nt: TGTGCCAGCAGCTCACAAACTGGACAGTACAATGAGCAGTTCTTC; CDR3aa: CASSSQTGQYNEQFF
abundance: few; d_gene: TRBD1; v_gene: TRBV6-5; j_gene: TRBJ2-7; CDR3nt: TGTGCCAGCAGTCAATACGCAGACAGGGGCGAGCAGTACTTC; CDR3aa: CASSQYADRGEQYF
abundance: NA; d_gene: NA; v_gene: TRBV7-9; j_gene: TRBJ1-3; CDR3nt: TGTGCCAGCCACCTAGGCGGGGGAGCTGGTTCTGGAAACACCATATATTTT; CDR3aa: CASHLGGGAGSGNTIYF
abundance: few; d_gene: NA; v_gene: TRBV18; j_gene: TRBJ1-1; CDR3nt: TGTGCCAGCTCATCACAAACTTCCAACACTGAAGCTTTCTTT; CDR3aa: CASSSQTSNTEAFF
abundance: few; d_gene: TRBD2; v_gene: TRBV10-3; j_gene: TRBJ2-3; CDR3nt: TGTGCCATCAGTGAGACTAGACCAGTAGCGGGGGGAAGCACAGATACGCAGTATTTT; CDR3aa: CAISETRPVAGGSTDTQYF
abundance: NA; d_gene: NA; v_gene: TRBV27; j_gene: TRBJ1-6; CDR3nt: TGTGCCAGCAAGGGCAGGGGTTCCTATAATTCACCCCTCCACTTT; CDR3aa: CASKGRGSYNSPLHF